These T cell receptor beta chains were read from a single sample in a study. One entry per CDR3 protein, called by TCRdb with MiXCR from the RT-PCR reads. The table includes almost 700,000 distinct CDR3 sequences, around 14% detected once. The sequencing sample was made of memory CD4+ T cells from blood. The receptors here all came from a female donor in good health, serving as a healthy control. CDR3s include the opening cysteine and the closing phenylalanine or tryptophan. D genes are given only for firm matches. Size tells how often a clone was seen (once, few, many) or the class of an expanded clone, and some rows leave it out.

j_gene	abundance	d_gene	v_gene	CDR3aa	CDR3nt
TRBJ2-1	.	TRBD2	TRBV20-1	CSISGGAHNEQFF	TGCAGTATAAGCGGGGGGGCCCACAATGAGCAGTTCTTC
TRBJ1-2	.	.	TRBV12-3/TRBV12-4	CASRGGGSYGYTF	TGTGCCAGCAGAGGAGGAGGTTCGTATGGCTACACCTTC
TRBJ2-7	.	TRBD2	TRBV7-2	CASSSPGGAYEQYF	TGTGCCAGCAGCTCCCCTGGGGGGGCCTACGAGCAGTACTTC
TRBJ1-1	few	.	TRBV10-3	CAIKGQRSEAFF	TGTGCCATCAAGGGGCAGAGGAGTGAAGCTTTCTTT
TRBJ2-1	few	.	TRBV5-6	CASSFDLAYNEQFF	TGTGCCAGCAGCTTTGACCTAGCCTACAATGAGCAGTTCTTC
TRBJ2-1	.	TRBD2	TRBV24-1	CATTPSGGAGNEQFF	TGTGCCACCACTCCTAGCGGGGGGGCGGGCAATGAGCAGTTCTTC
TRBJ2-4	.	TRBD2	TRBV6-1	CASTLIAGLKNIQYF	TGTGCCAGCACACTCATAGCGGGCCTCAAAAACATTCAGTACTTC
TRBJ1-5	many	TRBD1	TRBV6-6	CASRTGTGLNQPQHF	TGTGCCAGCAGAACCGGGACAGGGCTTAATCAGCCCCAGCATTTT
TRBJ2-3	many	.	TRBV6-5	CASSPLRSLASSTDTQYF	TGTGCCAGCAGTCCCCTCCGGTCCCTAGCGTCTAGCACAGATACGCAGTATTTT
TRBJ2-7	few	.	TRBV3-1	CASSQGPGEQYF	TGTGCCAGCAGCCAGGGCCCCGGCGAGCAGTACTTC
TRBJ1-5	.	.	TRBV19	CASSRGAMSNQPQHF	TGTGCCAGTAGTCGTGGGGCGATGAGCAATCAGCCCCAGCATTTT
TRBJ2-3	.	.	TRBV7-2	CASSQMAGADTQYF	TGTGCCAGCAGCCAAATGGCGGGGGCCGATACGCAGTATTTT
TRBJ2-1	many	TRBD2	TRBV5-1	CASSSLAGSYNEQFF	TGCGCCAGCAGCTCGCTAGCGGGCTCCTACAATGAGCAGTTCTTC
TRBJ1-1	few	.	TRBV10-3	CASLSLMNTEAFF	TGTGCCAGCCTGAGCCTAATGAACACTGAAGCTTTCTTT
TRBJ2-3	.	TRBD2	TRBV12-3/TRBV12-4	CASSPPSMGLAGLTDTQYF	TGTGCCAGCAGCCCCCCATCTATGGGACTAGCGGGGCTCACAGATACGCAGTATTTT
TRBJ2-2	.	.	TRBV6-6	CASSSQVFGELFF	TGTGCCAGCAGTTCTCAAGTTTTCGGGGAGCTGTTTTTT
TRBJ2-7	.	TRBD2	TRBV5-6	CASSRGTSGFYEQYF	TGTGCCAGCAGCCGGGGGACTAGCGGTTTCTACGAGCAGTACTTC
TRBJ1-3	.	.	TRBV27	CASSLTWTGNTIYF	TGTGCCAGCAGTTTGACCTGGACTGGAAACACCATATATTTT
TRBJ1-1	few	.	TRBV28	CASSLPGGGSVNTEAFF	TGTGCCAGCAGTCTACCGGGAGGGGGATCGGTGAACACTGAAGCTTTCTTT
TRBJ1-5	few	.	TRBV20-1	CSAGVIGVTQPQHF	TGCAGTGCCGGCGTCATTGGGGTAACTCAGCCCCAGCATTTT
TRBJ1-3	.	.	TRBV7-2	CASSLYGGIGNTIYF	TGTGCCAGCAGCTTATATGGGGGGATCGGAAACACCATATATTTT
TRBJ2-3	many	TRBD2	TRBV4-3	CASSRLAESTDTQYF	TGCGCCAGCAGCCGACTAGCGGAGAGCACAGATACGCAGTATTTT
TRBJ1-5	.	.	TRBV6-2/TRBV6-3	CASSYGQSYQPQHF	TGTGCCAGCAGTTACGGGCAGAGTTATCAGCCCCAGCATTTT